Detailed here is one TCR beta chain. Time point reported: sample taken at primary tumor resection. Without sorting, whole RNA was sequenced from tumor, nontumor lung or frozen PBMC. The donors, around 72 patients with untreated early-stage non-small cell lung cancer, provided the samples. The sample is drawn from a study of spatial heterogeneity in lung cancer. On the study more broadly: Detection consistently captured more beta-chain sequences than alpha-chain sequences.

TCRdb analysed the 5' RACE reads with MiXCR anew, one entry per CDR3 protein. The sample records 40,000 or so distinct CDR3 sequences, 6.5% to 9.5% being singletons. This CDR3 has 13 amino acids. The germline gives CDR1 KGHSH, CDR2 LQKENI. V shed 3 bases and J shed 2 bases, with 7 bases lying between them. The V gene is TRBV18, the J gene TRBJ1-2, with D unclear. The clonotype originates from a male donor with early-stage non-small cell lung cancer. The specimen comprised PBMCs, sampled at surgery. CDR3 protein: CASSPSGNYGYTF. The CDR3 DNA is TGTGCCAGCTCACCGTCGGGGAACTATGGCTACACCTTC.